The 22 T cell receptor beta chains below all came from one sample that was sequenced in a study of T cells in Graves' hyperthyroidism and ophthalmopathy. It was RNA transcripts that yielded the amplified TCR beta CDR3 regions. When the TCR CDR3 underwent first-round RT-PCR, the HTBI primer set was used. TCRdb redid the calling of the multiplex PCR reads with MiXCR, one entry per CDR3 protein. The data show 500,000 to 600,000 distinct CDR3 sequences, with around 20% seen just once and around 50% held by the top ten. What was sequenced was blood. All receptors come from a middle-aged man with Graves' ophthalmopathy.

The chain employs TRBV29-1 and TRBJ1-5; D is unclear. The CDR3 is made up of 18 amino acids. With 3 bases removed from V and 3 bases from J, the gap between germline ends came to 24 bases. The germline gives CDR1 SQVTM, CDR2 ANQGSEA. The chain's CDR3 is CSVDPRQRARRNNQPQHF. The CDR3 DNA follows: TGCAGCGTTGATCCTCGCCAGAGAGCCCGACGTAACAATCAGCCCCAGCATTTT.

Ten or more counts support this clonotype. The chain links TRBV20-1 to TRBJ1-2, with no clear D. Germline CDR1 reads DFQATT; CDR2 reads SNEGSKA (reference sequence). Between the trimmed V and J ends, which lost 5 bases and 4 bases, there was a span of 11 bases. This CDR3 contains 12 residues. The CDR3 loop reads CSAATPPYGYTF. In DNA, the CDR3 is TGCAGTGCTGCCACACCTCCCTATGGCTACACCTTC.

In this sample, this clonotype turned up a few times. The CDR3: CASGLVAGPRTNEQFF. As DNA, the CDR3 is TGTGCTAGTGGTTTGGTAGCGGGGCCCAGGACCAATGAGCAGTTCTTC. The chain joins TRBV12-5 to TRBJ2-1, with TRBD2 identical over 7 bases. V gave up 0 bases and J gave up 6 bases; unmatched junction bases: 8. The germline CDR1 and CDR2 sequences are LGHNT and FRNRAP. The CDR3 extends over 16 amino acids.

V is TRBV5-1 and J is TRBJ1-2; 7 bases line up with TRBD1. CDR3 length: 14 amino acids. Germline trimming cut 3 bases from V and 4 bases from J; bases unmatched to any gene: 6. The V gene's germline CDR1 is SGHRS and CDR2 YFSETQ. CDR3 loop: CASSSGTASYGYTF. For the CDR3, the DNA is TGCGCCAGCAGCTCCGGGACAGCCTCCTATGGCTACACCTTC.

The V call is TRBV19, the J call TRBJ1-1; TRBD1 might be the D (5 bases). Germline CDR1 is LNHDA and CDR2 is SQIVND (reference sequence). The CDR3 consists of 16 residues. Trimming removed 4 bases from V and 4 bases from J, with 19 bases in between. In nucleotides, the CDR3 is TGTGCCAGTAGTACCCGGGGGGTTGTTGGAGGCACTGAAGCTTTCTTT. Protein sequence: CASSTRGVVGGTEAFF.

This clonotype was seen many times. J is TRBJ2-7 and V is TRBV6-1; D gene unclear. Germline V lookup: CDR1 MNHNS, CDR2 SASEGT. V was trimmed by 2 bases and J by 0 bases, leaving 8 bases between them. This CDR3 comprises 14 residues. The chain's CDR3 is CASSEWKSSYEQYF. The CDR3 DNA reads TGTGCCAGCAGTGAATGGAAGAGCTCCTACGAGCAGTACTTC.

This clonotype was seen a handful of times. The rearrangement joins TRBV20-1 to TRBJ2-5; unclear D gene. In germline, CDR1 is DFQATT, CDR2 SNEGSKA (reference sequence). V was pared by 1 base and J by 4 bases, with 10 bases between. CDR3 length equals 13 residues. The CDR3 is CSARVILSETQYF. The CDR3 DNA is TGCAGTGCTAGAGTGATACTATCAGAGACCCAGTACTTC.

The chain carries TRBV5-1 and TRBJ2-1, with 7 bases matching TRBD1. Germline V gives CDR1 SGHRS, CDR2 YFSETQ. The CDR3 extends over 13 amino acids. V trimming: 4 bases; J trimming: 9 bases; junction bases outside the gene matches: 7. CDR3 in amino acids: CASSTFRGTEQFF. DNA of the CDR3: TGCGCCAGCAGCACGTTCAGGGGGACTGAGCAGTTCTTC.

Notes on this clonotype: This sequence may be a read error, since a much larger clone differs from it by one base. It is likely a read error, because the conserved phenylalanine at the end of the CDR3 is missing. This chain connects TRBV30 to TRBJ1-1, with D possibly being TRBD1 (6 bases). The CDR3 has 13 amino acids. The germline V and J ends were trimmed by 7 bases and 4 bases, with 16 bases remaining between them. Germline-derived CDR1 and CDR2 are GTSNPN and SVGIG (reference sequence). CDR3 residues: CAYNRDSGTEAFL. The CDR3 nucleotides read TGTGCCTATAACAGGGATAGTGGCACTGAAGCTTTCCTT.

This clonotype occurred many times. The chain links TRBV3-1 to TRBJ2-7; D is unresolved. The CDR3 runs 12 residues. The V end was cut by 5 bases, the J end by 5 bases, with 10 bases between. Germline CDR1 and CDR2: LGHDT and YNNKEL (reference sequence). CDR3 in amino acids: CASSYRGDEQYF. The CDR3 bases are TGTGCCAGCAGCTATCGCGGAGACGAGCAGTACTTC.

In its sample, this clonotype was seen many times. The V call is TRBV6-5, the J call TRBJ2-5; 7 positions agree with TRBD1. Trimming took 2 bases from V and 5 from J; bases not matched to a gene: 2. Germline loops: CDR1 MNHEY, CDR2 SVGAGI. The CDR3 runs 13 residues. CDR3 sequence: CASSYRGLETQYF. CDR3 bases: TGTGCCAGCAGTTACAGGGGGCTGGAGACCCAGTACTTC.

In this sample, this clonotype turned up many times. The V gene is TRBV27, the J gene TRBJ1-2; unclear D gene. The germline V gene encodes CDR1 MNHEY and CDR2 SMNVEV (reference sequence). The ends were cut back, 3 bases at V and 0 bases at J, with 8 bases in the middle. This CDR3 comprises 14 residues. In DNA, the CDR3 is TGTGCCAGCAGTTTGGACGGAGCTAACTATGGCTACACCTTC. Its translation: CASSLDGANYGYTF.

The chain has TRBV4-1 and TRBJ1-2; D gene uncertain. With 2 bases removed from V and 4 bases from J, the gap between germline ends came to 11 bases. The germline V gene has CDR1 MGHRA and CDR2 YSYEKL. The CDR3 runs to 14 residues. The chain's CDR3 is CASSQSRVGYGYTF. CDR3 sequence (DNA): TGCGCCAGCAGCCAATCGAGGGTCGGCTATGGCTACACCTTC.

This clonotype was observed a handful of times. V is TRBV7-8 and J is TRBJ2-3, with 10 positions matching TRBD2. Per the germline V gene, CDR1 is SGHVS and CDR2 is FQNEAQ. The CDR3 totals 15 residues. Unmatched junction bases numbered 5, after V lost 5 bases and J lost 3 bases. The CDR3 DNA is TGTGCCAGCAGCCCCTATAGCGGGGGGACAGATACGCAGTATTTT. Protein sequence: CASSPYSGGTDTQYF.

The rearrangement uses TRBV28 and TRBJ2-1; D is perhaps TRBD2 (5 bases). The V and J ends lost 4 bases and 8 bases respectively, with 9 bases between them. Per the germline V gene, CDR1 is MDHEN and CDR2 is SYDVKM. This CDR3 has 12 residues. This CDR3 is CASSSVRDEQFF. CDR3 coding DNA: TGTGCCAGCAGTTCGGTGAGGGATGAGCAGTTCTTC.

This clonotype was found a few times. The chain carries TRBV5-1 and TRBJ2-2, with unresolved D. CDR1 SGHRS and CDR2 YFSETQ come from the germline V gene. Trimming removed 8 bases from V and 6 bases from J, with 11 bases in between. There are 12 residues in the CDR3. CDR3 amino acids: CASTFSAGELFF. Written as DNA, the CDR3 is TGCGCCAGTACCTTCTCCGCCGGGGAGCTGTTTTTT.

The CDR3 reads CASSLTGGTETQYF. The CDR3 nucleotides are TGTGCCAGCAGCTTAACAGGGGGTACTGAGACCCAGTACTTC. The rearrangement links TRBV13 to TRBJ2-5; 8 bases match TRBD1. This CDR3 spans 14 amino acids. The germline CDR1 and CDR2 sequences are PRHDT and FYEKMQ (reference sequence). The ends lost 2 bases at V and 5 bases at J; junction bases unmatched: 4.

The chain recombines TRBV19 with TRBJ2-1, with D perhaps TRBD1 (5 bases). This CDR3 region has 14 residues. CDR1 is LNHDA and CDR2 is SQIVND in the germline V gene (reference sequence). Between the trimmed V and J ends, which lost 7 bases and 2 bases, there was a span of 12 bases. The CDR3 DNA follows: TGTGCCAGTAAAGTGGGGCTAACCTACAATGAGCAGTTCTTC. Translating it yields CASKVGLTYNEQFF.

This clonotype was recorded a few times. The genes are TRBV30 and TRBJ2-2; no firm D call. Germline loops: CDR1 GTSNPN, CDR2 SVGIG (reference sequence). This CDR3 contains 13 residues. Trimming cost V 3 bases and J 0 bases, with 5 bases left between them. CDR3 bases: TGTGCCTGGAGGGGTTCGAACACCGGGGAGCTGTTTTTT. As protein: CAWRGSNTGELFF.

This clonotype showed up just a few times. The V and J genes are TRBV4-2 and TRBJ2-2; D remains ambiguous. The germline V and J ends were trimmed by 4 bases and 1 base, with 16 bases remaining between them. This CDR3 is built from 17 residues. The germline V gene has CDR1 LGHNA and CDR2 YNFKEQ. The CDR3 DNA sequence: TGTGCCAGCAGCCTAGAGGTAGTGTTGATGAACACCGGGGAGCTGTTTTTT. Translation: CASSLEVVLMNTGELFF.

The CDR3 bases are TGTGCCAGCAGTTTAATGGGGGGGGGGCCGGGCGGGGAGCTGTTTTTT. Residues: CASSLMGGGPGGELFF. The rearrangement uses TRBV12-3 or TRBV12-4 and TRBJ2-2; a weak D match, TRBD2 (7 bases). The CDR3 has 16 amino acids. The V end lost 2 bases, the J end lost 7 bases, and 17 bases lay between the germline ends.

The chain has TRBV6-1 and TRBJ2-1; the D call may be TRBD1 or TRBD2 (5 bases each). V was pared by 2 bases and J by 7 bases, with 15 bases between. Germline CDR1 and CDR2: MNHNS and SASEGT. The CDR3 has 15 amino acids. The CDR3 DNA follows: TGTGCCAGCAGTGAACAGGGAGTACGGGCAAATGAGCAGTTCTTC. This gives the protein CASSEQGVRANEQFF.